The 6 T cell receptor beta chains presented below share a single source sample, sequenced in a study of cytomegalovirus exposure and HLA in healthy donors. PCR involved 60 Vbeta and 13 Jbeta primers. Libraries were prepared by immunoSEQ multiplex PCR; TCRdb keeps only in-frame clonotypes and omits some of them. The sample consists of about 120,000 clones, 8.5% to 10% of them appearing once. Sequencing used PBMCs. The receptors stem from a young man in good health and CMV-seronegative.

This clone was observed a handful of times. The rearrangement joins TRBV7-2 to TRBJ1-2, with D tentatively TRBD1 (5 bases). Looked up from germline, CDR1 is SGHTA and CDR2 is FQGNSA. Trimming left V 1 base short and J 7 bases short, with 13 bases between. The CDR3 has 14 amino acids. The CDR3, as DNA: TGTGCCAGCAGCTTAGGACAGTTTTTAAGTGGCTACACCTTC. Amino acids: CASSLGQFLSGYTF.

This clone has more than one count but fewer than ten. The rearrangement uses TRBV6-5 and TRBJ2-7; TRBD1 agrees at 9 bases. Germline loops: CDR1 MNHEY, CDR2 SVGAGI. The CDR3 runs to 14 residues. Unmatched junction bases numbered 1, after V lost 0 bases and J lost 4 bases. The CDR3 DNA reads as TGTGCCAGCAGTTACTCGGACAGGGGATACGAGCAGTACTTC. It encodes CASSYSDRGYEQYF.

The chain joins TRBV7-9 to TRBJ1-3, with D possibly matching TRBD1 (5 bases). The CDR3 is 16 residues long. Germline CDR1 reads SEHNR; CDR2 reads FQNEAQ (reference sequence). Trimming took off 4 bases at V and 0 bases at J, with 13 bases between the two ends. CDR3 coding DNA: TGTGCCAGCAGCTCCGACAGACATCTCTCTGGAAACACCATATATTTT. This encodes CASSSDRHLSGNTIYF.

A few counts support this clone. V gene TRBV5-1 combines with J gene TRBJ2-1, with 8 bases aligning to TRBD2. V shed 4 bases, J shed 6 bases, and the junction held 9 bases outside the gene matches. CDR1 is SGHRS, CDR2 YFSETQ, per germline. The CDR3 extends over 15 amino acids. The CDR3 DNA sequence: TGCGCCAGCAGCGCACGAACGGGAGGGGGCAATGAGCAGTTCTTC. Its translation is CASSARTGGGNEQFF.

This CDR3 reads CASSLQAGGPDTQYF. The CDR3 region has the DNA TGCGCCAGCAGCCTTCAGGCGGGAGGGCCGGATACGCAGTATTTT. This chain joins TRBV10-1 and TRBJ2-3; 9 bases are shared with TRBD2. In germline, CDR1 is WNHNN, CDR2 SYGVQD (reference sequence). This CDR3 contains 15 residues. V lost 6 bases, J lost 6 bases, and 10 bases stayed unmatched.

The chain joins TRBV18 to TRBJ2-2, with D maybe TRBD2 (6 bases). Trimming left V 0 bases short and J 6 bases short, with 14 bases between. Germline V gene data show CDR1 as KGHSH and CDR2 as LQKENI. The CDR3 totals 16 residues. The CDR3 loop reads CASSPPLAVDAGELFF. CDR3 sequence (DNA): TGTGCCAGCTCACCACCCTTAGCGGTAGATGCCGGGGAGCTGTTTTTT.